This entry lists 21 T cell receptor beta chains sequenced from one sample in a study of cytomegalovirus exposure and HLA in healthy donors. Primers: 60 Vbeta forward and 13 Jbeta reverse. Repertoires were generated with immunoSEQ multiplex PCR, while TCRdb's copy carries only in-frame clones and drops some. The sample contains about 150,000 clones, roughly 84% of which appear only once. Sequencing used PBMCs. The source is a boy aged 2 to 9 in good health and CMV-seronegative.

The V gene is TRBV10-2, the J gene TRBJ1-4, with D perhaps TRBD1 (5 bases). The V gene lost 2 bases and the J gene lost 3 bases, with 10 bases spanning the gap. Germline V gene lookup returns CDR1 WSHSY and CDR2 SAAADI. The CDR3 contains 15 residues. DNA for the CDR3: TGCGCCAGCAGTGAGGAGGGGACTCCTAATGAAAAACTGTTTTTT. This encodes CASSEEGTPNEKLFF.

The rearrangement links TRBV2 to TRBJ2-3; no clear D. CDR3 length: 14 amino acids. V shed 3 bases and J shed 2 bases, with 9 bases lying between them. Germline values: CDR1 SNHLY, CDR2 FYNNEI. CDR3 nucleotides: TGTGCCAGCAGTGACAGGAAGACCACAGATACGCAGTATTTT. Translation: CASSDRKTTDTQYF. Complete variable domain (other parts from reference TRBV2 and TRBJ2-3): EPEVTQTPSHQVTQMGQEVILRCVPISNHLYFYWYRQILGQKVEFLVSFYNNEISEKSEIFDDQFSVERPDGSNFTLKIRSTKLEDSAMYFCASSDRKTTDTQYFGPGTRLTVL.

The rearrangement uses TRBV7-8 and TRBJ1-4; no definite D call. The CDR3 is made up of 14 amino acids. The ends were cut back, 5 bases at V and 4 bases at J, with 11 bases in the middle. CDR1 is SGHVS, CDR2 FQNEAQ, per germline. Here the CDR3 DNA reads TGTGCCAGCAGCCGCGGACTGGATAATGAAAAACTGTTTTTT. This translates into CASSRGLDNEKLFF.

The gene calls are TRBV18 and TRBJ2-6, with D unresolved. Trimming cost V 6 bases and J 0 bases, with 9 bases left between them. Germline CDR1 KGHSH, CDR2 LQKENI. The CDR3 is made up of 15 amino acids. The CDR3 coding sequence is TGTGCCAGCTCCCCTACCCTCTCTGGGGCCAACGTCCTGACTTTC. This codes for CASSPTLSGANVLTF.

V is TRBV5-4 and J is TRBJ1-1; 7 bases are a match to TRBD1. CDR1 is SGHNT, CDR2 YYREEE, per germline (reference sequence). The V and J ends lost 1 base and 1 base, in that order; junction bases with no gene match: 7. The CDR3 is 16 amino acids. The CDR3: CASSLNRGGGNTEAFF. Written as DNA, the CDR3 is TGTGCCAGCAGCTTGAACAGGGGTGGCGGGAACACTGAAGCTTTCTTT.

The genes are TRBV7-9 and TRBJ1-2; weak D call: TRBD1 (5 bases). Deletions cut 2 bases from V and 7 bases from J, with 17 bases between. The CDR3 extends over 15 amino acids. Germline V lookup: CDR1 SEHNR, CDR2 FQNEAQ (reference sequence). The CDR3 DNA sequence: TGTGCCAGCAGCTTAAAGGACAAGCTCCTTGGTGGCTACACCTTC. Protein sequence: CASSLKDKLLGGYTF.

A single count supports this clone. V gene TRBV5-4 combines with J gene TRBJ2-5, with D possibly being TRBD1 (6 bases). Germline V gives CDR1 SGHNT, CDR2 YYREEE (reference sequence). This CDR3 has 15 amino acids. Trimming stripped 0 bases from V and 5 bases from J, with 14 bases between. The CDR3, as DNA: TGTGCCAGCAGCTTGGGATTTGGGGGCGGCGAGACCCAGTACTTC. Its translation: CASSLGFGGGETQYF.

This sequence joins TRBV9 and TRBJ2-6; TRBD2 matches at 10 bases. V lost 2 bases and J lost 2; bases outside the gene matches: 4. This CDR3 spans 17 amino acids. The V gene's germline CDR1 is SGDLS and CDR2 YYNGEE. The CDR3 here is CASSVSGRSPGANVLTF. The DNA for the CDR3 is TGTGCCAGCAGCGTTAGCGGGAGGTCCCCTGGGGCCAACGTCCTGACTTTC.

The chain joins TRBV4-2 to TRBJ1-2; tentative D call: TRBD1 (6 bases). CDR1 and CDR2 (germline): LGHNA, YNFKEQ. Trimming pared 0 bases from V and 4 bases from J, leaving 15 bases between. The CDR3 contains 16 residues. The CDR3 region has the DNA TGTGCCAGCAGCCAAGATCTGGGGGCTTTTGCCTATGGCTACACCTTC. It specifies CASSQDLGAFAYGYTF.

This chain joins TRBV5-4 and TRBJ2-6, with 7 positions matching TRBD2. With 0 bases clipped from V and 2 bases from J, the junction kept 2 bases outside the gene matches. Per the germline V gene, CDR1 is SGHNT and CDR2 is YYREEE (reference sequence). The CDR3 has 16 amino acids. The CDR3 DNA reads TGTGCCAGCAGCTTGGGGGGAGGGACTGGGGCCAACGTCCTGACTTTC. Its translation: CASSLGGGTGANVLTF. Together with reference TRBV5-4 and TRBJ2-6, the CDR3 gives the full variable domain: ETGVTQSPTHLIKTRGQQVTLRCSSQSGHNTVSWYQQALGQGPQFIFQYYREEENGRGNFPPRFSGLQFPNYSSELNVNALELDDSALYLCASSLGGGTGANVLTFGAGSRLTVL.

This clone was observed once. The chain couples TRBV28 to TRBJ1-5, with D hard to call. Trimming removed 6 bases from V and 1 base from J, with 10 bases in between. Germline V lookup: CDR1 MDHEN, CDR2 SYDVKM. The CDR3 is 14 amino acids. The CDR3 DNA sequence: TGTGCCAGCAGATTAGAACGGAGCAATCAGCCCCAGCATTTT. Translated: CASRLERSNQPQHF.

The rearrangement links TRBV5-1 to TRBJ2-6; tentatively, D is TRBD1 (6 bases). Germline V gene sequence: CDR1 SGHRS, CDR2 YFSETQ. The length of the CDR3 is 18 residues. The V and J ends lost 3 bases and 0 bases respectively, with 16 bases between them. DNA for the CDR3: TGCGCCAGCAGCTCCCGAGGACAGTCAAGCTCTGGGGCCAACGTCCTGACTTTC. This sequence encodes CASSSRGQSSSGANVLTF.

J is TRBJ1-4 and V is TRBV5-1; perhaps TRBD1 as D (5 bases). Germline CDR1 and CDR2: SGHRS and YFSETQ. The CDR3 runs 14 residues. Trimming left V 0 bases short and J 8 bases short, with 11 bases between. Written as DNA, the CDR3 is TGCGCCAGCAGCTTGGGTTCAGGGAGGGAAAAACTGTTTTTT. Its translation: CASSLGSGREKLFF.

This clone was found once. J is TRBJ2-3 and V is TRBV7-9; 7 nucleotides agree with TRBD2. This CDR3 contains 16 residues. The germline gives CDR1 SEHNR, CDR2 FQNEAQ (reference sequence). V was pared by 2 bases and J by 0 bases, with 5 bases of the junction left unmatched. CDR3 protein: CASSLYLAESTDTQYF. CDR3 nucleotide sequence: TGTGCCAGCAGCTTATATCTAGCGGAGAGCACAGATACGCAGTATTTT.

This clone was seen once. The chain employs TRBV27 and TRBJ2-7, with 7 bases lining up with TRBD2. Germline values: CDR1 MNHEY, CDR2 SMNVEV (reference sequence). J lost 0 bases, V lost 6 bases, and 8 bases had no gene match. The CDR3 extends over 15 amino acids. CDR3 sequence: CASSFLAESSYEQYF. Here the CDR3 DNA reads TGTGCCAGCAGCTTCCTAGCGGAGAGCTCCTACGAGCAGTACTTC.

The chain carries TRBV27 and TRBJ2-3, with TRBD1 as a possible D gene (8 bases). Germline values: CDR1 MNHEY, CDR2 SMNVEV (reference sequence). Trimming took off 5 bases at V and 3 bases at J, with 18 bases between the two ends. The CDR3 is 16 amino acids. CDR3 sequence (DNA): TGTGCCAGCAGTCCTGGACAGGGAGGGTGGACAGATACGCAGTATTTT. It is translated as CASSPGQGGWTDTQYF.

This sequence joins TRBV29-1 and TRBJ2-2; D unresolved. V was trimmed by 2 bases and J by 1 base, leaving 5 bases between them. This CDR3 is 13 amino acids long. Germline V gene sequence: CDR1 SQVTM, CDR2 ANQGSEA. In DNA, the CDR3 is TGCAGCGTTGAATGGCAGAACACCGGGGAGCTGTTTTTT. Its protein product is CSVEWQNTGELFF.

This clone came up a few times. The V gene is TRBV5-1, the J gene TRBJ1-1; D is unclear. The germline V and J ends were trimmed by 0 bases and 4 bases, with 13 bases remaining between them. The length of the CDR3 is 15 residues. Looked up from germline, CDR1 is SGHRS and CDR2 is YFSETQ. The CDR3 region has the DNA TGCGCCAGCAGCTTGGGGCAGGCGATAGGCACTGAAGCTTTCTTT. Translation: CASSLGQAIGTEAFF.

V is TRBV29-1 and J is TRBJ2-5, with D unclear. This CDR3 has 13 residues. V was clipped by 3 bases and J by 6 bases, with 14 bases between them. CDR1 is SQVTM, CDR2 ANQGSEA, per germline. CDR3 sequence: CSVDPNRLQTQYF. DNA of the CDR3: TGCAGCGTTGACCCTAACAGATTACAGACCCAGTACTTC.

The CDR3 region has the DNA TGTGCCACCAGCGCAGATACGCAGTATTTT. It translates to CATSADTQYF. This chain joins TRBV6-5 and TRBJ2-3; D call uncertain. From germline, CDR1 is MNHEY and CDR2 SVGAGI. V dropped 10 bases and J dropped 4 bases, with 6 bases sitting between them. The CDR3 loop spans 10 amino acids.

The chain carries TRBV19 and TRBJ2-1; tentative D call: TRBD2 (6 bases). V lost 2 bases and J lost 7, with 15 bases in between. The CDR3 consists of 15 residues. Germline V gives CDR1 LNHDA, CDR2 SQIVND (reference sequence). CDR3 protein: CASSITPDSGNEQFF. DNA for the CDR3: TGTGCCAGTAGTATAACCCCCGACAGCGGGAATGAGCAGTTCTTC.